A selection of T cell receptor beta chains follows, all from one sample in a study of blood T cell repertoires in COVID-19. TCRdb keeps only in-frame clones here, not all; method: immunoSEQ multiplex PCR. This sample has 120,000 to 150,000 clones, with roughly 88% found just once. The specimen was peripheral blood. The source is a woman between 55 and 75 years old with acute or convalescent COVID-19. Both conserved end residues are part of each CDR3. The D gene is left open where the match is weak. Clone size, where shown, is once, few, many, or a class for clones that have expanded.

len	abundance	v_gene	j_gene	d_gene	CDR3nt	CDR3aa
14	NA	TRBV5-1	TRBJ2-7	TRBD1	TGCGCCAGCAGCTTGACAGGGGAAACAGGCGAGCAGTACTTC	CASSLTGETGEQYF
13	NA	TRBV7-3	TRBJ1-3	NA	TGTGCCAGCAGCCCCGGACGGGGACAAGCCATATATTTT	CASSPGRGQAIYF
17	NA	TRBV7-3	TRBJ2-1	TRBD1	TGTGCCAGCAGCCCAGGGGTGACAGGGGAACGCTACAATGAGCAGTTCTTC	CASSPGVTGERYNEQFF
16	NA	TRBV2	TRBJ2-3	TRBD2	TGTGCCAGCACTTCGAATTGGCTAGCGGCCACAGATACGCAGTATTTT	CASTSNWLAATDTQYF
15	NA	TRBV28	TRBJ1-1	TRBD1	TGTGCCAGCAGTTTAATCACAGGGGGGACGAATGAAGCTTTCTTT	CASSLITGGTNEAFF
16	NA	TRBV5-1	TRBJ2-5	TRBD1	TGCGCCAGCAGCTCCGGGACAGGGGACCTACTGTGGACCCAGTACTTC	CASSSGTGDLLWTQYF
15	NA	TRBV28	TRBJ1-1	TRBD1	TGTGCCAGCAGTTTACCCGGACAGGGGATCCCTGAAGCTTTCTTT	CASSLPGQGIPEAFF
16	NA	TRBV7-2	TRBJ2-7	NA	TGTGCCAGCAGCTACGGGGGTGGGGTCCGCTCCTACGAGCAGTACTTC	CASSYGGGVRSYEQYF
13	NA	TRBV23-1	TRBJ1-1	NA	TGCGCCAGCAGTCAATCTTACGACAGTCCGGCTTTCTTT	CASSQSYDSPAFF
15	NA	TRBV10-1	TRBJ1-1	TRBD1	TGCGCCAGCAGTGATCGGGACAGGGTTTTCACTGAAGCTTTCTTT	CASSDRDRVFTEAFF
14	few	TRBV3-1/TRBV3-2	TRBJ1-2	NA	TGTGCCACCTCAGGGGTAGATTCTAACTATGGCTACACCTTC	CATSGVDSNYGYTF
15	NA	TRBV19	TRBJ1-4	TRBD1	TGTGCCAGTAGTATCACAGGGGCAACTAATGAAAAACTGTTTTTT	CASSITGATNEKLFF
14	NA	TRBV5-6	TRBJ2-2	NA	TGTGCCAGCAGCTTGGGCAGTAACACCGGGGAGCTGTTTTTT	CASSLGSNTGELFF
14	few	TRBV4-1	TRBJ2-7	NA	TGCGCCAGCAGCCAGACTGACAGGTGGAACGAGCAGTACTTC	CASSQTDRWNEQYF
17	NA	TRBV27	TRBJ1-2	TRBD1	TGTGCCAGCAGTTCATATAATCCCAGGGGGAGAGACTATGGCTACACCTTC	CASSSYNPRGRDYGYTF
14	once	TRBV7-8	TRBJ2-5	NA	TGTGCCAGCAGCTTGGTAGGGGGAGAAGAGACCCAGTACTTC	CASSLVGGEETQYF
13	few	TRBV9	TRBJ1-1	NA	TGTGCCAGCAGCTATACAGCAAACACTGAAGCTTTCTTT	CASSYTANTEAFF
14	NA	TRBV5-4	TRBJ2-1	TRBD1	TGTGCCAGCAACCCGGGACAGGGGGACAATGAGCAGTTCTTC	CASNPGQGDNEQFF
18	NA	TRBV7-9	TRBJ1-6	NA	TGTGCCAGCAGCTCTCCGCCTGGCAGGGGATTCGATAATTCACCCCTCCACTTT	CASSSPPGRGFDNSPLHF
14	once	TRBV11-2	TRBJ2-2	NA	TGTGCCAGCAGCTTAACCGGGATCACCGGGGAGCTGTTTTTT	CASSLTGITGELFF
16	once	TRBV11-2	TRBJ1-2	TRBD1	TGTGCCAGCAGCTTATACGGACAGGGGGCAACGTATGGCTACACCTTC	CASSLYGQGATYGYTF
15	NA	TRBV5-4	TRBJ2-2	NA	TGTGCCAGCAGCTTGGTACAGGGCAGCACCGGGGAGCTGTTTTTT	CASSLVQGSTGELFF
19	NA	TRBV5-5	TRBJ1-4	TRBD1	TGTGCCAGCAGCGGACGCCGGGACAGGGAGATCCCAACTAATGAAAAACTGTTTTTT	CASSGRRDREIPTNEKLFF
16	NA	TRBV10-3	TRBJ1-2	TRBD1	TGTGCCATCCGAGGGGGCAGCCAGTCCACCTTTTATGGCTACACCTTC	CAIRGGSQSTFYGYTF
15	NA	TRBV7-2	TRBJ2-3	TRBD1	TGTGCCAGCAGCCCCAGACAGGGTGGGACAGATACGCAGTATTTT	CASSPRQGGTDTQYF
14	NA	TRBV18	TRBJ2-7	NA	TGTGCCAGCTCACCGGGGCAGAGCTCCTACGAGCAGTACTTC	CASSPGQSSYEQYF
15	NA	TRBV7-6	TRBJ1-3	NA	TGTGCCAGCAGCCCTCAGGACACCTCTGGAAACACCATATATTTT	CASSPQDTSGNTIYF
14	NA	TRBV30	TRBJ1-3	NA	TGTGCCTGGACCGTGGCAGGGTCGGGAAACACCATATATTTT	CAWTVAGSGNTIYF
14	NA	TRBV28	TRBJ1-2	NA	TGTGCCAGCAGACCAACCTCTAGAGGCTATGGCTACACCTTC	CASRPTSRGYGYTF